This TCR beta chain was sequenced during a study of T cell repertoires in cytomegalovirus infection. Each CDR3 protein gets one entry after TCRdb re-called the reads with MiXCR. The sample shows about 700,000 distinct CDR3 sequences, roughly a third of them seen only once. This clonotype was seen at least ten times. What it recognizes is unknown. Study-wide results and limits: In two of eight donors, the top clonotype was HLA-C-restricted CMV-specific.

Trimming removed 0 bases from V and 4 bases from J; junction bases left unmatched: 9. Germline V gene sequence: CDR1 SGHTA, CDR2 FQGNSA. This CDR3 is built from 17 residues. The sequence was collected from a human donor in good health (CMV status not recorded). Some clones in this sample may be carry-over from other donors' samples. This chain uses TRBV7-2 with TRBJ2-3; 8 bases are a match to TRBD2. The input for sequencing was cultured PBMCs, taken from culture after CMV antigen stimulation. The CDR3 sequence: CASSLAPSGSLADTQYF. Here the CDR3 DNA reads TGTGCCAGCAGCTTAGCGCCGAGCGGGAGTCTGGCAGATACGCAGTATTTT. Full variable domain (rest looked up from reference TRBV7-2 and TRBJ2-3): GAGVSQSPSNKVTEKGKDVELRCDPISGHTALYWYRQSLGQGLEFLIYFQGNSAPDKSGLPSDRFSAERTGGSVSTLTIQRTQQEDSAVYLCASSLAPSGSLADTQYFGPGTRLTVL.